Each of the 21 T cell receptor beta chains below was sequenced from the same sample in a study of molecular identifiers for immune sequencing clone quantification. One entry per CDR3 protein, called by TCRdb with MiXCR from the PCR reads. Of 90,000 or so distinct CDR3 sequences listed, about 21% are singletons. The sequencing sample was made of naive CD8+ T cells from blood, with Jurkat cell RNA spiked in. Subset described: FACS-sorted CD8+CD4-CCR7+CD45RA+ naive T cells. The receptors here all came from a human donor in good health. Some libraries in this study had Jurkat cell RNA spiked in.

This clonotype came up many times. The J gene is TRBJ1-1, the V gene TRBV27; 7 bases are shared with TRBD1. CDR1 is MNHEY, CDR2 SMNVEV, per germline (reference sequence). CDR3 size: 12 residues. Germline trimming cut 3 bases from V and 6 bases from J; bases unmatched to any gene: 1. The CDR3 is CASSLGTAEAFF. DNA of the CDR3: TGTGCCAGCAGTTTGGGGACAGCTGAAGCTTTCTTT.

There are a few counts of this clonotype. J is TRBJ2-1 and V is TRBV4-3; TRBD2 matches at 14 bases. The germline gives CDR1 LGHNA, CDR2 YSLEER. The CDR3 is 16 amino acids. The trim removed 4 bases at V and 7 bases at J, leaving 6 bases unmatched. CDR3 in amino acids: CASSLGLAGVRNEQFF. CDR3 nucleotide sequence: TGCGCCAGCAGCCTGGGACTAGCGGGAGTTCGGAATGAGCAGTTCTTC.

This clonotype was seen at least ten times. The CDR3 protein is CASSPEQGSYEQYF. CDR3 coding DNA: TGTGCCAGCAGCCCGGAACAGGGCTCCTACGAGCAGTACTTC. The chain is built from TRBV13 and TRBJ2-7, with D possibly TRBD1 on 6 matching bases. Germline V gene data show CDR1 as PRHDT and CDR2 as FYEKMQ (reference sequence). The CDR3 loop spans 14 amino acids. Trimming cost V 5 bases and J 0 bases, with 11 bases left between them.

There are many counts of this clonotype. This chain connects TRBV27 to TRBJ2-7; a possible D gene is TRBD1 (6 bases). The germline V gene encodes CDR1 MNHEY and CDR2 SMNVEV (reference sequence). There are 14 residues in the CDR3. Deletions cut 6 bases from V and 4 bases from J, with 16 bases between. This CDR3 reads CASSLSQGLYEQYF. Here the CDR3 DNA reads TGTGCCAGCAGCCTGAGTCAGGGGCTTTACGAGCAGTACTTC.

The rearrangement uses TRBV27 and TRBJ2-7; D gene uncertain. V was trimmed by 5 bases and J by 2 bases, leaving 10 bases between them. CDR3 length: 13 residues. The germline CDR1 and CDR2 sequences are MNHEY and SMNVEV (reference sequence). CDR3 in amino acids: CASSLRATYEQYF. The DNA for the CDR3 is TGTGCCAGCAGTCTAAGGGCGACCTACGAGCAGTACTTC.

This clonotype has just a few counts. J is TRBJ1-3 and V is TRBV4-1, with a possible D match to TRBD1 (5 bases). The CDR3 totals 14 residues. CDR1 and CDR2 (germline): MGHRA, YSYEKL. V was shortened by 4 bases and J by 4 bases, with 11 bases between the two germline ends. The CDR3 here is CASSPRDVGNTIYF. The CDR3 DNA reads as TGCGCCAGCAGCCCCCGGGACGTGGGAAACACCATATATTTT.

This clonotype was counted only a few times. This chain joins TRBV27 and TRBJ1-2; maybe TRBD1 (5 bases). This CDR3 region has 13 residues. Trimming pared 6 bases from V and 6 bases from J, leaving 14 bases between. Germline loops: CDR1 MNHEY, CDR2 SMNVEV (reference sequence). The CDR3 loop reads CASRPQGFDGYTF. In DNA form, the CDR3 reads TGTGCCAGCAGGCCCCAGGGTTTTGATGGCTACACCTTC.

This clonotype was found many times. The chain uses TRBV19 and TRBJ2-7, with 7 nucleotides matching TRBD1. V trimming: 5 bases; J trimming: 0 bases; junction bases outside the gene matches: 1. This CDR3 has 13 residues. The germline V gene has CDR1 LNHDA and CDR2 SQIVND (reference sequence). DNA for the CDR3: TGTGCCAGTAGTGGGACAGACTCCTACGAGCAGTACTTC. It is translated as CASSGTDSYEQYF.

A word on this clonotype: A much larger clone differs by one base, so this may be a read error. The rearrangement links TRBV11-2 to TRBJ2-1, with D perhaps TRBD2 (5 bases). The CDR3 consists of 12 residues. Germline CDR1 reads SGHAT; CDR2 reads FQNNGV. The DNA for the CDR3 is TGTGCCAGCAGCTTAGGGAGGACTGAGCAGTCCTTC. Translated: CASSLGRTEQSF. The variable domain in full, with the rest retrieved from reference TRBV11-2 and TRBJ2-1, is EAGVAQSPRYKIIEKRQSVAFWCNPISGHATLYWYQQILGQGPKLLIQFQNNGVVDDSQLPKDRFSAERLKGVDSTLKIQPAKLEDSAVYLCASSLGRTEQSFGPGTRLTVL.

Notes on this clonotype: This clone may be a read error of a much larger clone one base away. This chain joins TRBV7-2 and TRBJ2-1; 10 bases fit TRBD2. Trimming took 6 bases from V and 7 from J; bases not matched to a gene: 12. Germline lookup yields CDR1 SGHTA and CDR2 FQGNSA. This CDR3 has 16 amino acids. The chain's CDR3 is CASRPLAGEGWNEQFF. CDR3 coding DNA: TGTGCCAGCAGACCTCTAGCGGGAGAGGGGTGGAATGAGCAGTTCTTC.

This clonotype came up a few times. V usage is TRBV7-6 and J usage is TRBJ2-3, with D tentatively TRBD1 (5 bases). V lost 5 bases to trimming and J lost 1 base, with 16 bases between them. CDR1 and CDR2 from the germline V gene are SGHVS and FNYEAQ. This CDR3 comprises 16 residues. The CDR3 bases are TGTGCCAGCAGCCCCGGTGGGGCCTGGGGCACAGATACGCAGTATTTT. This sequence encodes CASSPGGAWGTDTQYF.

This clonotype has a count of ten or more. This chain uses TRBV27 with TRBJ1-1; D gene ambiguous. The length of the CDR3 is 13 residues. Trimming stripped 4 bases from V and 3 bases from J, with 9 bases between. Germline loops: CDR1 MNHEY, CDR2 SMNVEV (reference sequence). The CDR3 protein is CASSSDMDTEAFF. The CDR3 DNA sequence: TGTGCCAGCAGTTCTGATATGGACACTGAAGCTTTCTTT.

In this sample, this clonotype turned up many times. The chain carries TRBV5-6 and TRBJ2-1; 12 positions match TRBD2. CDR1 is SGHDT, CDR2 YYEEEE, per germline. The trim removed 1 base at V and 6 bases at J, leaving 5 bases unmatched. The CDR3 sequence is 16 residues long. The CDR3: CASSLPPSGRANEQFF. The CDR3 DNA reads TGTGCCAGCAGCTTGCCTCCTAGCGGGAGGGCCAATGAGCAGTTCTTC.

There are many counts of this clonotype. The chain combines TRBV27 with TRBJ2-3; D is unresolved. CDR3 length: 13 residues. CDR1 is MNHEY and CDR2 is SMNVEV in the germline V gene (reference sequence). Trimming left V 5 bases short and J 0 bases short, with 6 bases between. CDR3 loop: CASSTHSTDTQYF. In DNA, the CDR3 is TGTGCCAGCAGTACACATAGCACAGATACGCAGTATTTT.

This clonotype was recorded once. A single base separates this from a much larger clone, so it may be a read error. This rearrangement joins TRBV6-2 or TRBV6-3 to TRBJ1-1; D unresolved. The germline V and J ends were trimmed by 5 bases and 0 bases, with 19 bases remaining between them. Germline CDR1 and CDR2: MNHEY and SVGEGT. This CDR3 has 17 residues. CDR3 sequence: CASSHPTTVPMNTEAFF. CDR3 nucleotides: TGTGCCAGCAGTCACCCTACTACGGTACCCATGAACACTGAAGCTTTCTTT.

The sample holds many counts of this clonotype. The V and J genes are TRBV20-1 and TRBJ2-2; D not certain. There are 13 residues in the CDR3. The V gene lost 2 bases and the J gene lost 4 bases, with 8 bases spanning the gap. Germline values: CDR1 DFQATT, CDR2 SNEGSKA (reference sequence). The CDR3 loop reads CSARWGFTGELFF. The CDR3 bases are TGCAGTGCTAGATGGGGATTCACCGGGGAGCTGTTTTTT.

This clonotype was seen at least ten times. The chain links TRBV27 to TRBJ2-5; no definite D call. Trimming shortened V by 3 bases and J by 3 bases, and 8 bases separated the two germline ends. The CDR3 totals 13 residues. The V gene's germline CDR1 is MNHEY and CDR2 SMNVEV (reference sequence). CDR3 coding DNA: TGTGCCAGCAGTTTCCTAAGTGAAGAGACCCAGTACTTC. As protein: CASSFLSEETQYF.

With respect to this clonotype: A much larger clonotype is one base distant, so this may be a read error. The V and J genes are TRBV28 and TRBJ2-5; D unresolved. The CDR3 spans 15 residues. Germline V gives CDR1 MDHEN, CDR2 SYDVKM. The DNA for the CDR3 is TGTGCCAGCAGTTTATCCTGGGATCCCCAAGAGGCCCAGTACTTC. Translating gives CASSLSWDPQEAQYF.

V usage is TRBV20-1 and J usage is TRBJ2-5; 9 positions agree with TRBD1. CDR1 is DFQATT and CDR2 is SNEGSKA in the germline V gene (reference sequence). The CDR3 spans 14 residues. The V segment lost 3 bases and the J segment 5 bases; nucleotides outside the gene matches: 7. The CDR3 loop is CSASEQGAMETQYF. The CDR3 DNA reads TGCAGTGCTAGTGAACAGGGGGCAATGGAGACCCAGTACTTC.

Ten or more counts support this clonotype. V gene TRBV20-1 combines with J gene TRBJ2-3; no definite D call. The V end was cut by 0 bases, the J end by 0 bases, with 7 bases between. The CDR3 consists of 14 residues. In germline, CDR1 is DFQATT, CDR2 SNEGSKA (reference sequence). Here the CDR3 reads CSARDDTSTDTQYF. CDR3 DNA: TGCAGTGCTAGAGATGATACAAGCACAGATACGCAGTATTTT.

Turning to this clonotype: This may be a read error, as it is one base from a much larger clone. The rearrangement links TRBV7-6 to TRBJ1-4; no reliable D call. There are 14 residues in the CDR3. The V gene's germline CDR1 is SGHVS and CDR2 FNYEAQ. The DNA for the CDR3 is TGTGCCAGCAGCTTGGACCGATTTAATGAAAAACTGCTTTTT. Encoded protein: CASSLDRFNEKLLF.